Following are 2 T cell receptor beta chains from one sample sequenced in a study of early T cells in non-severe SARS-CoV-2 infection. MiXCR was run by TCRdb on the 5' RACE reads, yielding one entry per CDR3 protein. The sample includes 80,000 to 100,000 distinct CDR3 sequences, 9% to 15% seen only once; the top ten take about 6%. Sequenced material: whole blood. The receptor set was obtained from an adult who was a healthcare worker with PCR-confirmed SARS-CoV-2 infection or an uninfected control (not recorded which).

This clonotype was detected many times. The chain is built from TRBV11-2 and TRBJ2-2, with D hard to call. The CDR3 spans 14 residues. The V end lost 7 bases, the J end lost 0 bases, and 9 bases lay between the germline ends. Germline V CDR1 and CDR2: SGHAT, FQNNGV. In nucleotides, the CDR3 is TGTGCCAGCAAAGTAGGCCCGAACACCGGGGAGCTGTTTTTT. It yields the protein CASKVGPNTGELFF.

The genes are TRBV5-6 and TRBJ2-7; 12 bases match TRBD2. This CDR3 spans 16 amino acids. Germline V lookup: CDR1 SGHDT, CDR2 YYEEEE. J was trimmed by 6 bases and V by 5 bases; bases with no gene match: 12. This CDR3 is CASRKRTSGKSGEQYF. The DNA for the CDR3 is TGTGCCAGCAGGAAAAGGACTAGCGGGAAATCCGGCGAGCAGTACTTC. Complete variable domain (other parts from reference TRBV5-6 and TRBJ2-7): DAGVTQSPTHLIKTRGQQVTLRCSPKSGHDTVSWYQQALGQGPQFIFQYYEEEERQRGNFPDRFSGHQFPNYSSELNVNALLLGDSALYLCASRKRTSGKSGEQYFGPGTRLTVT.